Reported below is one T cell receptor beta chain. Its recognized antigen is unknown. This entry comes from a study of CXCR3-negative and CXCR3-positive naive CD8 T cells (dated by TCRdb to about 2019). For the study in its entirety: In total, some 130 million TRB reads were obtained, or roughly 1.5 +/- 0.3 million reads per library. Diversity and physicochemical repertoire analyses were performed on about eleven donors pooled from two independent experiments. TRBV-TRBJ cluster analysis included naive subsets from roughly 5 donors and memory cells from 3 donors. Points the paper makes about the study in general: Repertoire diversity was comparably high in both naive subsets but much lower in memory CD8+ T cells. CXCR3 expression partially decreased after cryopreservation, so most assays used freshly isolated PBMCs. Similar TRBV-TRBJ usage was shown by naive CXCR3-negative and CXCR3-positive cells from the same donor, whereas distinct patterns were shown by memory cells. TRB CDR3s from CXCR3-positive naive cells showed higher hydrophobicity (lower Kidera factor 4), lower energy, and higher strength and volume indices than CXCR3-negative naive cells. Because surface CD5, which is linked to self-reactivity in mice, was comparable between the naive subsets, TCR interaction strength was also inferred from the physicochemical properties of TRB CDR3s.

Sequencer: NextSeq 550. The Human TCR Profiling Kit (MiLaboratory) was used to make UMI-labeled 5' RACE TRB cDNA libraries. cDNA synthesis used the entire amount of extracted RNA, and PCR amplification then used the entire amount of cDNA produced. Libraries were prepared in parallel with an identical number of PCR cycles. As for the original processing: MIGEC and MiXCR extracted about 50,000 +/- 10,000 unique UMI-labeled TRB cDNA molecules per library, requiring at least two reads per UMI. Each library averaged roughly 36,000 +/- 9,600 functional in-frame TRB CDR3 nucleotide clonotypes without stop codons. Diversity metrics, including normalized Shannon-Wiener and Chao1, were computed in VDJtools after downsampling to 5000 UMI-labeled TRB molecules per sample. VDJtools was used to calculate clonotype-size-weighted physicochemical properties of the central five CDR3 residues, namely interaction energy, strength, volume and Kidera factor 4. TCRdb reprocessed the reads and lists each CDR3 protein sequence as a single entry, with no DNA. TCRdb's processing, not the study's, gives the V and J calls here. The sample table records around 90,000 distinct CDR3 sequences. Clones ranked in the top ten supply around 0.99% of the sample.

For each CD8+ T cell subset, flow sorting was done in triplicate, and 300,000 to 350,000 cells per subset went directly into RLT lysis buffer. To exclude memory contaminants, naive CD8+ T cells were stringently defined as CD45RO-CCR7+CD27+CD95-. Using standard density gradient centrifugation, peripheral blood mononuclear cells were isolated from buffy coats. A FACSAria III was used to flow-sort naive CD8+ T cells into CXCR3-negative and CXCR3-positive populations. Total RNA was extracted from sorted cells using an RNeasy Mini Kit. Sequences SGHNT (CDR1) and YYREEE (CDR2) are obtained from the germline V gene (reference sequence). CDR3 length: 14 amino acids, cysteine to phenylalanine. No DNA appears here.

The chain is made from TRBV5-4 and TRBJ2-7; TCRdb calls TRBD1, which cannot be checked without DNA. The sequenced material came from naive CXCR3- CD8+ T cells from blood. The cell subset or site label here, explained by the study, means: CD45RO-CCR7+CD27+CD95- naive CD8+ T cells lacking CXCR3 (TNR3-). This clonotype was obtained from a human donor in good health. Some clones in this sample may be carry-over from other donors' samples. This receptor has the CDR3 CASSLRDGTYEQYF.